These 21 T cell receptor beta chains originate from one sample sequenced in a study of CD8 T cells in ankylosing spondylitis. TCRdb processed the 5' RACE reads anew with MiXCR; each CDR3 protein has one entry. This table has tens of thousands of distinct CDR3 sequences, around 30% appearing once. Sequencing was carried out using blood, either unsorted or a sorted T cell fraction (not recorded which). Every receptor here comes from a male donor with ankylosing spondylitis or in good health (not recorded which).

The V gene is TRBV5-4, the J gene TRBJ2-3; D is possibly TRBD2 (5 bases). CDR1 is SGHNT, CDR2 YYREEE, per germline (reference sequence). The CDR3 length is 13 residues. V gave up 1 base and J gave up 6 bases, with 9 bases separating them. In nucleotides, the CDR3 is TGTGCCAGCAGCTTGCCAAGGGAGGATACGCAGTATTTT. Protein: CASSLPREDTQYF.

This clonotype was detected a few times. The CDR3 nucleotides read TGCGCCAGCAGCCCTCTCGGCGGTAGCAATCAGCCCCAGCATTTT. Its translation is CASSPLGGSNQPQHF. The chain joins TRBV5-1 to TRBJ1-5; D is unresolved. Trimming shortened V by 4 bases and J by 0 bases, and 11 bases separated the two germline ends. Looked up from germline, CDR1 is SGHRS and CDR2 is YFSETQ. The CDR3 totals 15 residues.

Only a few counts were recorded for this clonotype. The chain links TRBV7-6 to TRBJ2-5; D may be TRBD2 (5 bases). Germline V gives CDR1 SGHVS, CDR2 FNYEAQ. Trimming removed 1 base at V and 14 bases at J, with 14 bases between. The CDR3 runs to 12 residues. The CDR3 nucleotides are TGTGCCAGCAGCTTAGTACGCGGGTCTGGTTACTTC. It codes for CASSLVRGSGYF.

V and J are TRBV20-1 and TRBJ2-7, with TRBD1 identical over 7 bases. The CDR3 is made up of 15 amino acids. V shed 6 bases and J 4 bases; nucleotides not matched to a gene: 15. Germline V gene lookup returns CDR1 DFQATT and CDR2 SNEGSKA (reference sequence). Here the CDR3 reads CSAERSGTVAYEQYF. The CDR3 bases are TGCAGTGCAGAACGATCCGGGACAGTCGCTTACGAGCAGTACTTC.

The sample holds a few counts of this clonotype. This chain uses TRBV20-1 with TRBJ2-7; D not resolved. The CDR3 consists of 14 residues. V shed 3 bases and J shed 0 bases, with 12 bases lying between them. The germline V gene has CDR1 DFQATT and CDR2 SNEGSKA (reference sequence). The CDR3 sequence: CSASPLTASYEQYF. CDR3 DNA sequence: TGCAGTGCTAGCCCCCTGACGGCCTCCTACGAGCAGTACTTC.

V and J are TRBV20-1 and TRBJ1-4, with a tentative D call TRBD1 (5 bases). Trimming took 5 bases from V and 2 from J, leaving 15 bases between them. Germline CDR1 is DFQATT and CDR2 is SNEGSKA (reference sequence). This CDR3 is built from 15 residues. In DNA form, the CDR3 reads TGCAGTGCTGGAATTTGGCGGGGGACTAATGAAAAACTGTTTTTT. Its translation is CSAGIWRGTNEKLFF.

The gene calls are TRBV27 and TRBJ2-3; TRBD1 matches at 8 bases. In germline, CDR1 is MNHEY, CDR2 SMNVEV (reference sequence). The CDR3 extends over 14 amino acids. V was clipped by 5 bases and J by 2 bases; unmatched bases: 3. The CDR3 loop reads CASSRDRHTDTQYF. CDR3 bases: TGTGCCAGCAGTAGGGACAGGCACACAGATACGCAGTATTTT.

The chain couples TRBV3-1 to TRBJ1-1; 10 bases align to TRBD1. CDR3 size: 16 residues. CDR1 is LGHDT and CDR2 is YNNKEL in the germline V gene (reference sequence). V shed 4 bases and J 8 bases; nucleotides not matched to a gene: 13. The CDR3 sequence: CASSPWDRGVQLEAFF. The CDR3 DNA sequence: TGTGCCAGCAGCCCTTGGGACAGGGGCGTTCAATTAGAAGCTTTCTTT.

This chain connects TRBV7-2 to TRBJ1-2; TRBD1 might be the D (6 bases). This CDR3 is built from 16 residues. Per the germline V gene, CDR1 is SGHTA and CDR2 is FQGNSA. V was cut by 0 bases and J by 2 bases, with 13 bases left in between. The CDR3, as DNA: TGTGCCAGCAGCTTAGCGCCCAGGGGCCTCAACTATGGCTACACCTTC. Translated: CASSLAPRGLNYGYTF.

CDR3 sequence reads: CASSQMLIGTDTQYF. The CDR3 DNA reads TGTGCCAGCAGCCAAATGCTAATTGGCACAGATACGCAGTATTTT. The chain employs TRBV3-1 and TRBJ2-3, with D hard to call. The germline V gene encodes CDR1 LGHDT and CDR2 YNNKEL (reference sequence). The V end was cut by 2 bases, the J end by 1 base, with 10 bases between. The CDR3 is 15 residues long.

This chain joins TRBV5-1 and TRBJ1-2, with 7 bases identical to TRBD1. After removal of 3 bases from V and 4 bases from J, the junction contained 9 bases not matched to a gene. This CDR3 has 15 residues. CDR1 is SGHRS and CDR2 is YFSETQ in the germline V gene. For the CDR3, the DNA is TGCGCCAGCAGCTCTGGACAGGCCACGTCCTATGGCTACACCTTC. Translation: CASSSGQATSYGYTF.

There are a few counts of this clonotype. The CDR3: CASSAGLYTEAFF. CDR3 sequence (DNA): TGTGCCAGCAGCGCAGGGCTGTACACTGAAGCTTTCTTT. The V gene is TRBV5-6, the J gene TRBJ1-1; a possible D gene is TRBD1 (5 bases). The CDR3 has 13 amino acids. Germline V gene data show CDR1 as SGHDT and CDR2 as YYEEEE. V gave up 4 bases and J gave up 3 bases, with 10 bases separating them.

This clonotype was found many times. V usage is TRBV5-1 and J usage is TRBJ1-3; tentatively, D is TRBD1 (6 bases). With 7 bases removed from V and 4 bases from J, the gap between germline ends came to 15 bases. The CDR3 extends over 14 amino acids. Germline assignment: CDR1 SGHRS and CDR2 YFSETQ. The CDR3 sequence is CASRPAGEGNTIYF. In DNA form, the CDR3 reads TGCGCCAGCCGCCCGGCAGGGGAAGGAAACACCATATATTTT.

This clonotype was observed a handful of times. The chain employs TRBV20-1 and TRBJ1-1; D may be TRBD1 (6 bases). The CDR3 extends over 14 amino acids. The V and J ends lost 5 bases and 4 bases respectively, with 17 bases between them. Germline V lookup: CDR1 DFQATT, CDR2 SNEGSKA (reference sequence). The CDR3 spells CSASLGGQVTEAFF. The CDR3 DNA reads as TGCAGTGCTTCCCTCGGGGGGCAGGTCACTGAAGCTTTCTTT.

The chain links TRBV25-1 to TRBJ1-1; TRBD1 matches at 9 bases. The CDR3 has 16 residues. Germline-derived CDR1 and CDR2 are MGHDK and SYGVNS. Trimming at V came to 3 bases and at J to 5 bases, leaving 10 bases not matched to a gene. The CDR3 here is CASSELPGTGRTEAFF. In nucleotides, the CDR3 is TGTGCCAGCAGTGAGCTCCCCGGGACAGGGCGAACTGAAGCTTTCTTT.

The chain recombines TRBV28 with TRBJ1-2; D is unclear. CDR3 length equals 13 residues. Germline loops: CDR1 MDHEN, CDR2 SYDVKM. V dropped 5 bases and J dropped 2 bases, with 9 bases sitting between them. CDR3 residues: CASSPTSNYGYTF. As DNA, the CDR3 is TGTGCCAGCAGTCCGACCTCAAACTATGGCTACACCTTC.

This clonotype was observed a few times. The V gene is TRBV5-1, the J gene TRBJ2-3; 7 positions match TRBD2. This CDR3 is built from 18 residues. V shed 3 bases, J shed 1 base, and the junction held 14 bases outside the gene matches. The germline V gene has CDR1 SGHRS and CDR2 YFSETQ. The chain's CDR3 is CASSWDSSGGGGTDTQYF. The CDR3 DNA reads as TGCGCCAGCAGCTGGGATTCTAGCGGAGGCGGGGGCACAGATACGCAGTATTTT. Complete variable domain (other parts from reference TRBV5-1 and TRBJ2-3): KAGVTQTPRYLIKTRGQQVTLSCSPISGHRSVSWYQQTPGQGLQFLFEYFSETQRNKGNFPGRFSGRQFSNSRSEMNVSTLELGDSALYLCASSWDSSGGGGTDTQYFGPGTRLTVL.

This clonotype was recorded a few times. The CDR3 coding sequence is TGTGCCAGCAGGTCCCCTGGGGCAGCCACCGGGGAGCTGTTTTTT. Amino acid sequence: CASRSPGAATGELFF. The chain couples TRBV7-9 to TRBJ2-2, with D perhaps TRBD1 (5 bases). V was shortened by 6 bases and J by 4 bases, with 15 bases between the two germline ends. CDR3 size: 15 residues. CDR1 and CDR2 from the germline V gene are SEHNR and FQNEAQ (reference sequence).

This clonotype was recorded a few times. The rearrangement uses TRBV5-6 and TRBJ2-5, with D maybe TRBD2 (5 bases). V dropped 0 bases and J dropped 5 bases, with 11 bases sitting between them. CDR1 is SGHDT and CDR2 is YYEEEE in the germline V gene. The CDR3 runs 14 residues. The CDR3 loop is CASSLELVWETQYF. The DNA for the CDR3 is TGTGCCAGCAGCTTGGAACTAGTTTGGGAGACCCAGTACTTC. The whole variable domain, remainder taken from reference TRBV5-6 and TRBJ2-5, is DAGVTQSPTHLIKTRGQQVTLRCSPKSGHDTVSWYQQALGQGPQFIFQYYEEEERQRGNFPDRFSGHQFPNYSSELNVNALLLGDSALYLCASSLELVWETQYFGPGTRLLVL.

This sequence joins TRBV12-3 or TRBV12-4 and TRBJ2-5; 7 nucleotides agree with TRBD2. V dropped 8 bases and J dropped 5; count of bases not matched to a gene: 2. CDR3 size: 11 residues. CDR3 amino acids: CASRGDETQYF. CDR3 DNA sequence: TGTGCCAGCCGGGGGGACGAGACCCAGTACTTC.

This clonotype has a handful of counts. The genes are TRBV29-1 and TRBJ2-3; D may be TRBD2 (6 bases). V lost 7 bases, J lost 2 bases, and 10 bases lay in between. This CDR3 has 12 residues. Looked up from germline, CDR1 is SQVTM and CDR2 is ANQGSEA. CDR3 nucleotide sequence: TGCAGCGGGCGGGATTCCACAGATACGCAGTATTTT. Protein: CSGRDSTDTQYF.